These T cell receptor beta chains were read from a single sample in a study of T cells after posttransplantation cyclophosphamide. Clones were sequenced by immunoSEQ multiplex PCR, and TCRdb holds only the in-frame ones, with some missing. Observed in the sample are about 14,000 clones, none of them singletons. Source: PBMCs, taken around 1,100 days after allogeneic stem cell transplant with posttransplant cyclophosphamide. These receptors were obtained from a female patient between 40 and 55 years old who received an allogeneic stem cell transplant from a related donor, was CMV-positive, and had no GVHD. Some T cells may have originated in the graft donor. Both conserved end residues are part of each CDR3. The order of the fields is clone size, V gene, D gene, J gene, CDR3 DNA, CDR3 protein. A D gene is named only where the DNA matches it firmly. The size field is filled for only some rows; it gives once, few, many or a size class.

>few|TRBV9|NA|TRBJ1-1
TGTGCCAGCAGCGTAGGGGGGGGTAAAGCTGAAGCTTTCTTT
CASSVGGGKAEAFF
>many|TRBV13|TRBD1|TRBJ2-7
TGTGCCAGCAGGAGGACAGGGCACTACGAGCAGTACTTC
CASRRTGHYEQYF
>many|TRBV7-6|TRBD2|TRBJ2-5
TGTGCCAGCTCGGGGGGAGGGGCTTGGGAGACCCAGTACTTC
CASSGGGAWETQYF
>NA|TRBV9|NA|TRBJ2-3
TGTGCCAGCAGCGTACGGGCAGGGGAATGGATGAGCACAGATACGCAGTATTTT
CASSVRAGEWMSTDTQYF
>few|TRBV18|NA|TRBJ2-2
TGTGCCAGCTCACCACAGGGGAGGACCGGGGAGCTGTTTTTT
CASSPQGRTGELFF
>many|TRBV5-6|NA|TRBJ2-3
TGTGCCAGCAGCTTGGGGGCAGGGATGGCCACAGATACGCAGTATTTT
CASSLGAGMATDTQYF
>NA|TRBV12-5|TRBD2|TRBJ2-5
TGTGCTAGTGGTTTGGCGTTAGCGGGGCGAGAGACCCAGTACTTC
CASGLALAGRETQYF
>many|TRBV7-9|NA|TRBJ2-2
TGTGCCAGCAGCTACCCAGACTGGCCGTACACCGGGGAGCTGTTTTTT
CASSYPDWPYTGELFF
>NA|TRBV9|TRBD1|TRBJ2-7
TGTGCCAGCAGCTTCAAACAGGGGACGGCATACGAGCAGTACTTC
CASSFKQGTAYEQYF
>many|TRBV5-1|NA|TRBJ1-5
TGCGCCAGCAGCTTAGAGCCCAATCAGCCCCAGCATTTT
CASSLEPNQPQHF
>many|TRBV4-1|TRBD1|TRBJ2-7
TGCGCCAGCAGCCCTCGGACAGGGGCCTACGAGCAGTACTTC
CASSPRTGAYEQYF
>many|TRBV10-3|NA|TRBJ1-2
TGTGCCATCGGCCCTCAGGGCGGGGGAGGCTATGGCTACACCTTC
CAIGPQGGGGYGYTF
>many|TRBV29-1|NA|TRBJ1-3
TGCAGCGTTGCAGGGGAATTTGGAAACACCATATATTTT
CSVAGEFGNTIYF
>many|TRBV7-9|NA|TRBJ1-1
TGTGCCAGCAGCTTGGCCAACGCTGAAGCTTTCTTT
CASSLANAEAFF
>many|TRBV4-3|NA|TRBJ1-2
TGCGCCAGCAGCCAAGCGGCAGGGTTAGGCTACACCTTC
CASSQAAGLGYTF
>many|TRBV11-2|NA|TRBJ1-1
TGTGCCAGCAGCCCTGGCAAGAACACTGAAGCTTTCTTT
CASSPGKNTEAFF
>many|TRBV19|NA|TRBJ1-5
TGTGCCAGTAGTCCACAAGGGGTACGCCAGCCCCAGCATTTT
CASSPQGVRQPQHF
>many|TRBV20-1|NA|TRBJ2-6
TGCAGTGCTGACAAGCTCAACGTCCTGACTTTC
CSADKLNVLTF
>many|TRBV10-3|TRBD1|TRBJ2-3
TGTGCCACCGAAGCCCGGGACAGGGAGGCAACGGGTACGCAGTATTTT
CATEARDREATGTQYF
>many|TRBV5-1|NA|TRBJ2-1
TGCGCCAGCAGCCAGGACTGGACTGAGCAGTTCTTC
CASSQDWTEQFF
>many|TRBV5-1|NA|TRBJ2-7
TGCGCCAGCAGCTTGGCCGGGTTAAAATGGAACGAGCAGTACTTC
CASSLAGLKWNEQYF
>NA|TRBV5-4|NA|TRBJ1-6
TGTGCCAGCAGCGCCGGACAGTTCTCCTATAATTCACCCCTCCACTTT
CASSAGQFSYNSPLHF
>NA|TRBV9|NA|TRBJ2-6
TGTGCCAGCTCCTTCCCTGGGGCCAACGTCCTGACTTTC
CASSFPGANVLTF
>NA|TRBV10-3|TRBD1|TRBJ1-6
TGTGCCATCAGTGAGTTGGGACAGGGGGGTTCACCCCTCCACTTT
CAISELGQGGSPLHF
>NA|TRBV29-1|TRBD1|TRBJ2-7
TGCAGCGTTGGGAAAAGGGGGCAAACCGAGCAGTACTTC
CSVGKRGQTEQYF
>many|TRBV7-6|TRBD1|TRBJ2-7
TGTGCCAGCAGCTTAGCCGGACAGGGGGCAGGAGAGCAGTACTTC
CASSLAGQGAGEQYF
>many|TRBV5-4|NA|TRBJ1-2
TGTGCCAGCAGCTTGGATTCGGGACTCCCTCCTGACTATGGCTACACCTTC
CASSLDSGLPPDYGYTF
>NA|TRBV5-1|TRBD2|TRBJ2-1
TGCGCCAGCAGCTCCACGGGACTAGCACCCCACGAGCAGTTCTTC
CASSSTGLAPHEQFF
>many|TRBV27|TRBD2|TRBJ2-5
TGTGCCAGCAGTTTTCGACTAGCGGGGGGGCGTGGGACGGAGACCCAGTACTTC
CASSFRLAGGRGTETQYF
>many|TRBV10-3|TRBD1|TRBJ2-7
TGTGCCATCAGTGATCGGACAGGGGGTGCCTACGAGCAGTACTTC
CAISDRTGGAYEQYF
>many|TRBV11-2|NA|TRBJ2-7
TGTGCCAGCAGCTTAGACAGAACGCCCCTCTACGAGCAGTACTTC
CASSLDRTPLYEQYF
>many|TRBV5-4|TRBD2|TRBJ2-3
TGTGCCAGCGCCAATCAGAGGCTAGCGGGGACAGATACGCAGTATTTT
CASANQRLAGTDTQYF
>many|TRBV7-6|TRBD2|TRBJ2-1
TGTGCCAGCAGCTTACGCCCCGCCAGCGGGGGGGCCTATGAGCAGTTCTTC
CASSLRPASGGAYEQFF
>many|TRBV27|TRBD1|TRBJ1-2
TGTGCCAGCAGTTTGAGGGGGCGCAACTATGGCTACACCTTC
CASSLRGRNYGYTF